Below, one T cell receptor (beta chain) is given with its context. Its antigen is not known. This sample was included in a study of cytomegalovirus exposure and HLA in healthy donors. Study-wide results and limits: Confirmation in vitro established that a few CMV-associated chains were specific for CMV antigens. Highest at DRB1 and lowest at HLA-C, TCR association rates differed among HLA loci in a later analysis. The authors later found HLA-associated TCR beta chains more clonally expanded than equally common others. Most CMV-associated TCR beta chains appeared HLA-restricted in a later analysis.

PCR involved 60 Vbeta and 13 Jbeta primers. Assay: immunoSEQ multiplex PCR; the TCRdb copy retains only in-frame clones and omits some. Of about 150,000 clones listed, roughly 63% are singletons. The sequenced sample consisted of PBMCs. The receptor was isolated from a woman aged 55-69 years in good health and CMV-seropositive.

CDR3 region: CASSLGRTSGRAGGTQYF. In nucleotides, the CDR3 is TGTGCCAGCAGCTTAGGAAGGACTAGCGGGAGGGCCGGAGGTACGCAGTATTTT. The rearrangement joins TRBV11-2 to TRBJ2-3; TRBD2 agrees at 15 bases. Trimming at V came to 1 base and at J to 8 bases, leaving 10 bases not matched to a gene. Germline V lookup: CDR1 SGHAT, CDR2 FQNNGV. CDR3 length equals 18 residues. Together with reference TRBV11-2 and TRBJ2-3, the CDR3 gives the full variable domain: EAGVAQSPRYKIIEKRQSVAFWCNPISGHATLYWYQQILGQGPKLLIQFQNNGVVDDSQLPKDRFSAERLKGVDSTLKIQPAKLEDSAVYLCASSLGRTSGRAGGTQYFGPGTRLTVL.